This T cell receptor beta chain emerged from a study of graft-versus-host responses after intestinal transplantation. Plating of approximately 200,000 CFSE-labeled responder cells was done together with approximately 200,000 irradiated, violet-dye-labeled stimulator cells. After removal of 5 bases from V and 2 bases from J, the junction contained 3 bases not matched to a gene. This CDR3 is built from 13 residues. Germline CDR1 reads MDHEN; CDR2 reads SYDVKM. TCRdb keeps only in-frame clones here, not all; method: immunoSEQ multiplex PCR. The data contain around 20,000 clones, about 33% of them singletons. This clone was counted between two and nine times.

The sequenced sample was alloreactive CD8+ T cells from a mixed lymphocyte reaction culture, obtained before intestinal transplant. Subset described: CFSE-low proliferating T cells sorted from approximately 6-day pre-transplant mixed lymphocyte reaction (GvH or HvG direction). This TCR was recovered from a human patient who received an intestinal transplant. This sequence joins TRBV28 and TRBJ2-7, with 7 bases lining up with TRBD1. CDR3 in DNA: TGTGCCAGCAGTGAACAGGGGACCTACGAGCAGTACTTC. It yields the protein CASSEQGTYEQYF.